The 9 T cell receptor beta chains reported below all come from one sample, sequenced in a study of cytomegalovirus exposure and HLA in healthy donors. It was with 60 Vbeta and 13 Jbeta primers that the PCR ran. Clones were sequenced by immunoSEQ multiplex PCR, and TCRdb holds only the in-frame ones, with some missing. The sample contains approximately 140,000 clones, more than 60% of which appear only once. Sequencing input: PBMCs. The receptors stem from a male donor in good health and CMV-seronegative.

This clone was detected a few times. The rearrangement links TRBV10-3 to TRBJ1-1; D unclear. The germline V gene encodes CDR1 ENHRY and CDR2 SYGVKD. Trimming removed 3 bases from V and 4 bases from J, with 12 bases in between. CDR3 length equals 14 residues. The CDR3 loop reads CAISEAEKGTEAFF. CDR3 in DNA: TGTGCCATCAGTGAAGCGGAAAAGGGCACTGAAGCTTTCTTT.

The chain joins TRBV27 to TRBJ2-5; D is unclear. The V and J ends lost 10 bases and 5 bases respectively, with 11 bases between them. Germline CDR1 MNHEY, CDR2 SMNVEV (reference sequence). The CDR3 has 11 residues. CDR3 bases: TGTGCCACTTACACATGGGAGACCCAGTACTTC. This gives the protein CATYTWETQYF.

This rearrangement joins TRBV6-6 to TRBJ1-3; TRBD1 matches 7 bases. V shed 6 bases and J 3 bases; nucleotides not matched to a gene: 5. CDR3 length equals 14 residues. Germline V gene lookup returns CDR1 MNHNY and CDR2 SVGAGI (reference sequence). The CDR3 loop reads CASSPQGVGNTIYF. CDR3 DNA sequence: TGTGCCAGCAGCCCTCAGGGGGTTGGAAACACCATATATTTT.

The chain's CDR3 is CASSFPLTQGTSDTIYF. CDR3 in DNA: TGTGCCAGCAGTTTTCCCCTAACCCAGGGGACCTCGGACACCATATATTTT. The chain links TRBV28 to TRBJ1-3, with a possible D match to TRBD1 (6 bases). The length of the CDR3 is 17 residues. Germline CDR1 is MDHEN and CDR2 is SYDVKM. The V end was cut by 3 bases, the J end by 8 bases, with 23 bases between.

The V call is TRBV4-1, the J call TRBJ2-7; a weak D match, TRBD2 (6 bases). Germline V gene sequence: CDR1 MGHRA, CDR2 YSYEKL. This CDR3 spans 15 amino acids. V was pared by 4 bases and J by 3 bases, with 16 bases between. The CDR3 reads CASSPASAGLYEQYF. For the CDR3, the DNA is TGCGCCAGCAGCCCTGCCAGCGCGGGGCTCTACGAGCAGTACTTC.

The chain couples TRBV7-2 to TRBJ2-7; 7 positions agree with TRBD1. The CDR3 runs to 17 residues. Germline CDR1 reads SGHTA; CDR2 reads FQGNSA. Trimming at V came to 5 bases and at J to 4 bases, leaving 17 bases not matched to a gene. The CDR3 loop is CASSPVPPGQRPYEQYF. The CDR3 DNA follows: TGTGCCAGCAGCCCCGTACCCCCGGGACAGAGACCTTACGAGCAGTACTTC. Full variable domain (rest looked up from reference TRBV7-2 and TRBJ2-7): GAGVSQSPSNKVTEKGKDVELRCDPISGHTALYWYRQSLGQGLEFLIYFQGNSAPDKSGLPSDRFSAERTGGSVSTLTIQRTQQEDSAVYLCASSPVPPGQRPYEQYFGPGTRLTVT.

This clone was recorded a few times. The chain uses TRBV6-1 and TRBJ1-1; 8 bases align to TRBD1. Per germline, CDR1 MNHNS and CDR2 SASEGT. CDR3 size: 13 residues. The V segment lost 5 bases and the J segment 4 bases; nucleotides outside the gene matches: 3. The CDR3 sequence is CASSNRGGTEAFF. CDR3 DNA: TGTGCCAGCAGTAACAGGGGGGGCACTGAAGCTTTCTTT.

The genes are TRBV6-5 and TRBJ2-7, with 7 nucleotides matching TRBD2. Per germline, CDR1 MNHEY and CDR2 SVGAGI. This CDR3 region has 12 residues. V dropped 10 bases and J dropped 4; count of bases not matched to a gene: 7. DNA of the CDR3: TGTGCCACCCTGGGGAGGGAATACGAGCAGTACTTC. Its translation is CATLGREYEQYF.

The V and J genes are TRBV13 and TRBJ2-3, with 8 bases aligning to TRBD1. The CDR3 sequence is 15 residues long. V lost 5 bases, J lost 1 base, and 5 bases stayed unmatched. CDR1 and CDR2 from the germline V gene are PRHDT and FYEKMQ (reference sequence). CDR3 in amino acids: CASSPGTGRTDTQYF. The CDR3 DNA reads TGTGCCAGCAGCCCCGGGACAGGACGCACAGATACGCAGTATTTT.